This T cell receptor (beta chain) was recorded in a study of blood T cell repertoires in COVID-19. Self-reported history from a screening survey and questionnaire set each donor's cohort. The ends lost 3 bases at V and 3 bases at J; junction bases unmatched: 7. Germline V gene data show CDR1 as KGHSH and CDR2 as LQKENI. CDR3 size: 15 residues. Sequencing was performed with immunoSEQ multiplex PCR; in TCRdb, only in-frame clones are kept and a portion is missing. The sample shows hundreds of thousands of clones, about 90% of them seen only once. The J gene is TRBJ2-7, the V gene TRBV18, with 8 bases lining up with TRBD1. The receptor was isolated from a woman aged 45-59 years in a cohort exposed to, infected with or recovered from COVID-19 (not recorded which). The material sequenced was PBMCs or T cells enriched from blood (not recorded which). CDR3 in amino acids: CASSPPGQANYEQYF. The DNA of the CDR3 is TGTGCCAGCTCACCTCCGGGACAGGCGAACTACGAGCAGTACTTC. Looking up the rest from reference TRBV18 and TRBJ2-7 gives the full variable domain: NAGVMQNPRHLVRRRGQEARLRCSPMKGHSHVYWYRQLPEEGLKFMVYLQKENIIDESGMPKERFSAEFPKEGPSILRIQQVVRGDSAAYFCASSPPGQANYEQYFGPGTRLTVT.